Sequencing of this TCR beta chain was carried out in a study of blood T cell repertoires in COVID-19. Study details: The origin of the acute and convalescent COVID-19 samples was the United States, Italy and Spain. T cells, B-cell-depleted T cells, or PBMCs supplied cDNA or gDNA.

Authors' methods: Amplification of reference gene primers was used by the study to estimate nucleated cell counts. Sequenced by immunoSEQ multiplex PCR; TCRdb stores in-frame clones only, minus some. For V, J and clone size, that table is used; D and trimming come from the DNA. The sample consists of around 67,000 clones, approximately 82% of them appearing once. This clone came up a few times. Sequenced sample: peripheral blood. This clonotype was sampled from a man aged 45-60 years with active COVID-19.

CDR3 nucleotides: TGTGCCAGCTCACGGCGTTCCGGGTACGGAGACGGGGAGCTGTTTTTT. It specifies CASSRRSGYGDGELFF. V is TRBV18 and J is TRBJ2-2, with D hard to call. CDR3 length: 16 amino acids. Germline loops: CDR1 KGHSH, CDR2 LQKENI. Trimming took off 4 bases at V and 7 bases at J, with 19 bases between the two ends.